The 5 T cell receptor beta chains below come from one sample, sequenced in a study of CD8 T cells in Susac syndrome. Random-hexamer reverse transcription was applied to roughly 0.5 to 1 ug RNA. One entry per CDR3 protein results from TCRdb running MiXCR on the immunoSEQ multiplex PCR reads. The sample holds some 80,000 distinct CDR3 sequences, 90% to 95% seen once. What was sequenced was CD8+ T cells from PBMCs. The receptors stem from a human donor in good health.

In its sample, this clonotype was seen once. The chain recombines TRBV7-9 with TRBJ2-1, with no clear D. The germline CDR1 and CDR2 sequences are SEHNR and FQNEAQ (reference sequence). V was shortened by 2 bases and J by 7 bases, with 3 bases between the two germline ends. The CDR3 runs to 11 residues. The CDR3 region is CASSLMNEQFF. The CDR3 DNA reads TGTGCCAGCAGCTTAATGAATGAGCAGTTCTTC.

The rearrangement links TRBV27 to TRBJ2-3; D not resolved. V gave up 1 base and J gave up 1 base, with 3 bases separating them. The CDR3 runs to 13 residues. Germline V gene data show CDR1 as MNHEY and CDR2 as SMNVEV (reference sequence). For the CDR3, the DNA is TGTGCCAGCAGTTTATTTGGCACAGATACGCAGTATTTT. Amino acids: CASSLFGTDTQYF.

The chain uses TRBV7-9 and TRBJ2-7; the D gene is possibly TRBD1 (5 bases). CDR1 and CDR2 from the germline V gene are SEHNR and FQNEAQ (reference sequence). The CDR3 extends over 13 amino acids. Trimming took off 0 bases at V and 5 bases at J, with 8 bases between the two ends. This chain's CDR3 is CASSLAVRDEQYF. In DNA, the CDR3 is TGTGCCAGCAGCTTAGCGGTCAGGGACGAGCAGTACTTC.

J is TRBJ2-7 and V is TRBV13; D may be TRBD1 or TRBD2 (5 bases each). Deletions cut 5 bases from V and 2 bases from J, with 16 bases between. Germline lookup yields CDR1 PRHDT and CDR2 FYEKMQ (reference sequence). The CDR3 contains 15 residues. The CDR3 is CASSPRGALPYEQYF. CDR3 bases: TGTGCCAGCAGCCCAAGAGGGGCCCTTCCCTACGAGCAGTACTTC.

CDR3 sequence reads: CSVRDRGPTEAFF. The DNA for the CDR3 is TGCAGCGTGCGGGACAGGGGGCCCACTGAAGCTTTCTTT. This chain connects TRBV29-1 to TRBJ1-1, with 12 bases identical to TRBD1. This CDR3 region has 13 residues. Trimming took 6 bases from V and 4 from J; bases not matched to a gene: 3. Per the germline V gene, CDR1 is SQVTM and CDR2 is ANQGSEA.